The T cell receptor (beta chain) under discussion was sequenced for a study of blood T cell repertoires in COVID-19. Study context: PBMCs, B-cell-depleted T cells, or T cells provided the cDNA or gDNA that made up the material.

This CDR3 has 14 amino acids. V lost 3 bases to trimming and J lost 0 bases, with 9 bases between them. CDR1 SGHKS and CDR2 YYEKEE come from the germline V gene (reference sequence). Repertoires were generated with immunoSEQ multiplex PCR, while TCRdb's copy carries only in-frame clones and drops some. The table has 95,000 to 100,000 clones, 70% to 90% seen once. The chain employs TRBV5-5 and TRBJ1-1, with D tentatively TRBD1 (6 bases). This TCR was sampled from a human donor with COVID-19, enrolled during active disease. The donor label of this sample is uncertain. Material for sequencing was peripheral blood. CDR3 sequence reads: CASSWGHMNTEAFF. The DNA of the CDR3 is TGTGCCAGCAGCTGGGGACATATGAACACTGAAGCTTTCTTT.